This record concerns one TCR beta chain sequence. Its antigen specificity is not known. Base qualities are not provided; no much larger clone lies one nucleotide away. These data originate in a study of control samples from healthy donors and cancer patients (dated by TCRdb to about 2020). The method behind the library was the immunoSEQ multiplex PCR assay. TCRdb mirrors the immuneACCESS table, restricted to in-frame sequences. Some clones are absent from its copies; in checked studies, under half trace to an unresolved V gene, and the reason for the others is unknown. This sample has more than 140,000 clones in its table, and roughly 94% of those were observed once. The leading ten clones occupy around 12% of the sample. The CDR3 runs 15 residues from the cysteine to the phenylalanine. Kept here is only the CDR3 DNA, which spans 45 bases and is read in frame from base 1. For this chain, trimming is 4 bases at the V end and 4 bases at the J end, and the number of junction bases without a gene match is 9. Looking up the germline V gene yields CDR1 SGHAT and CDR2 FQNNGV.

The chain couples TRBV11-2 to TRBJ1-2; 7 of the junction bases match TRBD1. The receptor comes from a man aged 40-49 years in good health. The sequencing input was blood. In nucleotides, the sequence is TGTGCCAGCAGCTATCAGGGGGGATTAGGCTATGGCTACACCTTC. This is translated as CASSYQGGLGYGYTF.